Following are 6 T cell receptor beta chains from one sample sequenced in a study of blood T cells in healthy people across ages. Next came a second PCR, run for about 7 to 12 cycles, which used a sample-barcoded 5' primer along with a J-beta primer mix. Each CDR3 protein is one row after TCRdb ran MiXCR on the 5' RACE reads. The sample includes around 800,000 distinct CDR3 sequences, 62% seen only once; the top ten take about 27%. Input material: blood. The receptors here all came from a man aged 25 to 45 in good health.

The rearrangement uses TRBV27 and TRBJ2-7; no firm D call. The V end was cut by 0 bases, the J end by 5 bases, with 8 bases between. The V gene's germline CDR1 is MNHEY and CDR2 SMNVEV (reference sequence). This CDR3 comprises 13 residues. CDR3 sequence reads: CASSLSPWHEQYF. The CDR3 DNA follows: TGTGCCAGCAGTTTATCACCCTGGCACGAGCAGTACTTC.

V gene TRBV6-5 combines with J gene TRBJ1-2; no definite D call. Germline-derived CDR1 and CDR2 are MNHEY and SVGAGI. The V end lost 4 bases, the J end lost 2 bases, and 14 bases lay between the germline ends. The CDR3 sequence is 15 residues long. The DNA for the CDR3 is TGTGCCAGCAGTTTCCATCGGACGGGGAACTATGGCTACACCTTC. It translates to CASSFHRTGNYGYTF.

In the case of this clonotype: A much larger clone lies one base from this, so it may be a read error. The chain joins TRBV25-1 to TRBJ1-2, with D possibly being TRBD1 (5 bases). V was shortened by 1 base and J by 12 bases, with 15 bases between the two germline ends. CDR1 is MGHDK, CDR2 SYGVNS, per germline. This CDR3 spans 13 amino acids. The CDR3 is CASSESDTRGHTF. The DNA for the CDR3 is TGTGCCAGCAGTGAATCGGACACCCGAGGCCACACCTTC.

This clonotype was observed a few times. DNA of the CDR3: TGTGCTAGTGGTCTTAGTAATGAGCAGTTCTTC. Translating gives CASGLSNEQFF. This chain joins TRBV12-5 and TRBJ2-1; no reliable D call. Germline CDR1 reads LGHNT; CDR2 reads FRNRAP. The CDR3 is made up of 11 amino acids. V was cut by 5 bases and J by 7 bases, with 6 bases left in between.

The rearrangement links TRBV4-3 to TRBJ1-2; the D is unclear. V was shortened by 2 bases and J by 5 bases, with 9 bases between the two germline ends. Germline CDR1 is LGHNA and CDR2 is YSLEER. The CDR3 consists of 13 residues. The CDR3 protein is CASSQQIGYGYTF. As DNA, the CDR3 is TGCGCCAGCAGCCAACAAATCGGGTATGGCTACACCTTC.

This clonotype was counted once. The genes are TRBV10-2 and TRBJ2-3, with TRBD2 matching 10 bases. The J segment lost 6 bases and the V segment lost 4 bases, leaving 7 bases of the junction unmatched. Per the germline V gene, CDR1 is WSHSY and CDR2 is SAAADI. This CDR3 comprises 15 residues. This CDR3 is CASSALAGAVDTQYF. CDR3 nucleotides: TGCGCCAGCAGTGCCCTAGCGGGGGCTGTGGATACGCAGTATTTT.